Listed below are T cell receptor beta chains from one sample, sequenced in a study of cytomegalovirus exposure and HLA in healthy donors. TCRdb keeps only in-frame clones here, not all; method: immunoSEQ multiplex PCR. The sample yields about 200,000 clones, roughly 80% seen once. The sample was PBMCs. These receptors were obtained from a male donor in good health and CMV-seronegative. Each CDR3 is given with its conserved first and last residue. A D gene is named only where the DNA matches it firmly. The size of a clone is reported for some rows only, either as once, few or many, or as a class for expanded clones.

d_call j_call cdr3_length v_call clone_size cdr3_aa cdr3_nt
- TRBJ2-1 16 TRBV7-3 - CASSLKDSRRVDEQFF TGTGCCAGCAGCTTAAAAGACTCCCGGAGGGTGGACGAGCAGTTCTTC
- TRBJ1-2 11 TRBV7-9 - CASSLAYGYTF TGTGCCAGCAGCTTGGCCTATGGCTACACCTTC
- TRBJ2-1 14 TRBV9 - CASSVGTTYNEQFF TGTGCCAGCAGCGTAGGGACTACTTACAATGAGCAGTTCTTC
TRBD1 TRBJ1-4 15 TRBV14 - CASSQARTGWAKLFF TGTGCCAGCAGCCAAGCTAGGACAGGGTGGGCAAAACTGTTTTTT
TRBD1 TRBJ2-1 16 TRBV27 once CASSSHTGTGGNEQFF TGTGCCAGCAGTTCCCATACCGGGACAGGGGGCAATGAGCAGTTCTTC
- TRBJ1-6 15 TRBV18 - CASSPKGQGGSPLHF TGTGCCAGCTCACCGAAGGGGCAAGGAGGGTCACCCCTCCACTTT
TRBD2 TRBJ2-2 17 TRBV19 few CASIKREGLTLTGELFF TGTGCCAGTATAAAGCGGGAGGGCCTCACACTCACCGGGGAGCTGTTTTTT
- TRBJ2-3 15 TRBV11-2 - CASSLLAIRTDTQYF TGTGCCAGCAGCTTACTAGCGATCCGCACAGATACGCAGTATTTT
- TRBJ1-1 13 TRBV28 - CASGREANTEAFF TGTGCCAGCGGAAGGGAGGCTAACACTGAAGCTTTCTTT
- TRBJ2-7 13 TRBV6-1 - CASDNLGGYEQYF TGTGCCAGCGATAACCTTGGAGGGTACGAGCAGTACTTC
- TRBJ2-5 13 TRBV18 - CASSPVGEETQYF TGTGCCAGCTCACCAGTAGGGGAAGAGACCCAGTACTTC
TRBD2 TRBJ2-7 15 TRBV2 - CASSEGVAGRSEQYF TGTGCCAGCAGTGAAGGTGTAGCGGGACGTTCCGAGCAGTACTTC
TRBD2 TRBJ2-3 18 TRBV7-6 - CASSALAGAPSSTDTQYF TGTGCCAGCAGCGCACTAGCGGGTGCCCCCTCTAGCACAGATACGCAGTATTTT
TRBD2 TRBJ2-1 15 TRBV10-3 once CAISGGLAGANEQFF TGTGCCATCAGTGGGGGACTAGCGGGAGCCAATGAGCAGTTCTTC
TRBD2 TRBJ2-7 15 TRBV6-1 - CASSALAGGSYEQYF TGTGCCAGCAGTGCTTTAGCGGGAGGTTCCTACGAGCAGTACTTC
- TRBJ1-5 15 TRBV28 - CASSLSGQGYQPQHF TGTGCCAGCAGTTTATCGGGCCAGGGTTATCAGCCCCAGCATTTT
TRBD1 TRBJ2-5 12 TRBV2 once CASSDRGETQYF TGTGCCAGCAGTGACAGGGGGGAGACCCAGTACTTC